The 2 T cell receptor beta chains reported below all come from one sample, sequenced in a study of T cell changes during pregnancy in multiple sclerosis. Using immunoSEQ multiplex PCR, the repertoire was profiled, and TCRdb retains in-frame clones only, with some absent. The sample includes 85,000 to 95,000 clones, roughly nine tenths seen only once; the top ten take 1.5% to 2%. Sequenced material: peripheral blood, taken after pregnancy. These receptors were taken from a female donor in good health, enrolled as a control in a pregnancy study.

This chain links TRBV19 with TRBJ2-1; D is possibly TRBD2 (5 bases). There are 13 residues in the CDR3. Germline V CDR1 and CDR2: LNHDA, SQIVND (reference sequence). Trimming took 7 bases from V and 8 from J, leaving 15 bases between them. CDR3 bases: TGTGCCAGTAATGGACCCCAGAGGGATGAGCAGTTCTTC. Its translation: CASNGPQRDEQFF. The full variable domain, completed using reference TRBV19 and TRBJ2-1, is DGGITQSPKYLFRKEGQNVTLSCEQNLNHDAMYWYRQDPGQGLRLIYYSQIVNDFQKGDIAEGYSVSREKKESFPLTVTSAQKNPTAFYLCASNGPQRDEQFFGPGTRLTVL.

The J gene is TRBJ2-5, the V gene TRBV6-1, with a weak D call TRBD1 (6 bases). CDR1 is MNHNS, CDR2 SASEGT, per germline. Trimming shortened V by 4 bases and J by 5 bases, and 20 bases separated the two germline ends. This CDR3 comprises 16 residues. The CDR3 nucleotides read TGTGCCAGCAGTGCTACGCCGGACAGTCAAGGGGAGACCCAGTACTTC. Protein: CASSATPDSQGETQYF.